The rows below give T cell receptor beta chains drawn from one sample of a study of beta chain features in type 1 diabetes. Method: immunoSEQ multiplex PCR; TCRdb's copy keeps in-frame clones and lacks some. The repertoire holds a few hundred thousand clones, with around 9.6% as singletons. Sequenced sample: central memory CD4+ T cells from blood. These TCRs come from a man aged 25-45 years with type 1 diabetes. CDR3s include the opening cysteine and the closing phenylalanine or tryptophan. A D gene is named only where the DNA matches it firmly. Clone size, where shown, is once, few, many, or a class for clones that have expanded.

j_call clone_size v_call d_call cdr3_aa cdr3_nt
TRBJ2-1 few TRBV7-8 TRBD2 CAGPSGGEANEQFF TGTGCCGGACCTAGCGGGGGGGAGGCCAATGAGCAGTTCTTC
TRBJ1-2 - TRBV29-1 - CSVAHEGGYTF TGCAGCGTCGCTCACGAAGGAGGCTACACCTTC
TRBJ1-2 - TRBV5-1 - CASSLTIDSYGYTF TGCGCCAGCAGCTTAACTATTGACAGCTATGGCTACACCTTC
TRBJ1-6 few TRBV28 - CASRDLGSPLHF TGTGCCAGCAGGGACTTGGGTTCACCCCTCCACTTT
TRBJ1-2 - TRBV5-4 - CASSFYGANYGYTF TGTGCCAGCAGCTTCTACGGAGCTAACTATGGCTACACCTTC
TRBJ1-2 few TRBV5-4 TRBD1 CASSPGQGAIIITNYGYTF TGTGCCAGCAGCCCCGGACAGGGGGCGATTATCATCACTAACTATGGCTACACCTTC
TRBJ2-5 - TRBV6-6 - CASQQVWGETQYF TGTGCCAGCCAACAAGTCTGGGGAGAGACCCAGTACTTC
TRBJ2-3 few TRBV6-5 TRBD1 CASKTGGVRTDTQYF TGTGCCAGCAAGACAGGGGGCGTTCGTACAGATACGCAGTATTTT
TRBJ2-3 - TRBV11-3 - CASSLVASDTQYF TGTGCCAGCAGCTTGGTAGCATCTGATACGCAGTATTTT
TRBJ2-3 - TRBV6-6 - CASSYSSQGTQYF TGTGCCAGCAGTTACTCCTCACAGGGTACGCAGTATTTT
TRBJ2-1 - TRBV9 - CASSVGQERDVSYNEQFF TGTGCCAGCAGCGTAGGACAGGAGCGGGACGTGTCTTACAATGAGCAGTTCTTC
TRBJ2-3 few TRBV5-1 TRBD2 CASSLEGTSKADTQYF TGCGCCAGCAGCTTGGAGGGGACTAGCAAAGCAGATACGCAGTATTTT
TRBJ1-1 few TRBV11-2 - CASSLVSETEAFF TGTGCCAGCAGCTTAGTTTCGGAAACTGAAGCTTTCTTT
TRBJ2-6 - TRBV5-1 - CASSLVGATGNVRSGANVLTF TGCGCCAGCAGCTTGGTGGGCGCGACAGGAAATGTCCGCTCTGGGGCCAACGTCCTGACTTTC
TRBJ2-1 - TRBV27 - CASSLRGVYSNEQFF TGTGCCAGCAGTTTAAGGGGGGTCTATTCCAATGAGCAGTTCTTC
TRBJ1-5 - TRBV5-1 - CASSLSGTGNQPQHF TGCGCCAGCAGCTTGTCAGGGACGGGCAATCAGCCCCAGCATTTT
TRBJ1-2 few TRBV4-2 - CASSPGQREGIYGYTF TGTGCCAGCAGCCCTGGGCAGCGAGAAGGTATCTATGGCTACACCTTC
TRBJ2-1 - TRBV7-8 - CASSLNSDEQFF TGTGCCAGCAGCTTAAACTCAGATGAGCAGTTCTTC
TRBJ2-2 few TRBV10-1 TRBD2 CASSAAGGPRTGELFF TGCGCCAGCAGTGCTGCGGGAGGGCCACGGACCGGGGAGCTGTTTTTT
TRBJ2-3 - TRBV10-3 TRBD1 CATRGTGADTQYF TGTGCCACCAGGGGGACAGGGGCAGATACGCAGTATTTT
TRBJ2-7 - TRBV27 TRBD2 CASIQKPGLAGVYEQYF TGTGCCAGCATCCAGAAGCCCGGACTAGCGGGAGTGTACGAGCAGTACTTC
TRBJ2-2 - TRBV11-3 TRBD1 CASKRQGFGTGELFF TGTGCCAGCAAGAGACAGGGGTTCGGCACCGGGGAGCTGTTTTTT
TRBJ1-1 - TRBV2 TRBD1 CASSTGTGGSEAFF TGTGCCAGCAGTACCGGGACAGGGGGATCTGAAGCTTTCTTT
TRBJ2-7 few TRBV25-1 - CASSLPSSYEQYF TGTGCCAGCAGCTTACCTAGCTCCTACGAGCAGTACTTC
TRBJ2-6 few TRBV27 - CASSTLLGGGGANVLTF TGTGCCAGCAGCACACTACTTGGGGGTGGTGGGGCCAACGTCCTGACTTTC
TRBJ2-1 few TRBV11-2 TRBD2 CASSFQTSGSGNNEQFF TGTGCCAGCAGCTTCCAGACTAGCGGGAGTGGTAACAATGAGCAGTTCTTC
TRBJ1-1 - TRBV7-2 - CASSLGQGQWGDEAFF TGTGCCAGCAGCTTAGGGCAAGGTCAGTGGGGAGATGAAGCTTTCTTT
TRBJ2-1 few TRBV19 TRBD2 CASSTDGPGLAGANEQFF TGTGCCAGTAGTACCGATGGACCGGGACTAGCGGGCGCCAATGAGCAGTTCTTC
TRBJ2-7 - TRBV9 - CASSGADYEQYF TGTGCCAGCAGCGGAGCAGACTACGAGCAGTACTTC
TRBJ2-7 - TRBV7-2 TRBD2 CASSRTSSEQYF TGTGCCAGCAGCAGGACTAGCTCGGAGCAGTACTTC
TRBJ2-1 many TRBV10-3 TRBD2 CAISETSGRFYEQFF TGTGCCATCAGTGAAACTAGCGGGAGATTTTATGAGCAGTTCTTC
TRBJ2-5 many TRBV10-3 - CAIASGGRKETQYF TGTGCCATCGCCAGTGGGGGCAGGAAGGAGACCCAGTACTTC
TRBJ2-7 - TRBV28 - CASSSQRAYEQYF TGTGCCAGCAGTTCTCAGCGGGCCTACGAGCAGTACTTC
TRBJ2-5 - TRBV18 TRBD1 CASSPPLTGGETQYF TGTGCCAGCTCTCCTCCCCTCACAGGGGGGGAGACCCAGTACTTC
TRBJ2-2 few TRBV7-9 TRBD2 CASSPAITSGSDGELFF TGTGCCAGCAGCCCAGCCATAACTAGCGGGAGTGACGGGGAGCTGTTTTTT
TRBJ1-2 - TRBV7-6 - CASSLGQNYGYTF TGTGCCAGCAGCTTAGGCCAGAACTATGGCTACACCTTC
TRBJ1-5 few TRBV19 - CASSITTYSNQPQHF TGTGCCAGTAGTATAACCACGTATAGCAATCAGCCCCAGCATTTT
TRBJ2-7 - TRBV11-1 - CASSPRDRTHEQYF TGTGCCAGCAGCCCTCGGGACCGCACCCACGAGCAGTACTTC
TRBJ2-1 - TRBV5-4 TRBD2 CASSGLAGGNNEQFF TGTGCCAGCAGCGGCCTGGCGGGAGGCAACAATGAGCAGTTCTTC
TRBJ2-2 few TRBV30 - CAWSVGQLSGELFF TGTGCCTGGAGTGTAGGTCAGTTGTCCGGGGAGCTGTTTTTT
TRBJ2-3 few TRBV6-5 TRBD1 CASIQRDRDRDTQYF TGTGCCAGCATCCAAAGGGACAGGGACAGGGATACGCAGTATTTT
TRBJ2-5 few TRBV11-2 - CASSLGHSQETQYF TGTGCCAGCAGCTTAGGGCACTCCCAAGAGACCCAGTACTTC
TRBJ2-1 few TRBV5-1 TRBD2 CASSLDPSGREEFF TGCGCCAGCAGCTTGGATCCTAGCGGGAGGGAAGAGTTCTTC
TRBJ1-1 once TRBV11-2 - CASSLAGGTTEAFF TGTGCCAGCAGCTTAGCCGGCGGAACCACTGAAGCTTTCTTT
TRBJ2-1 many TRBV27 - CASSSDPGLEQFF TGTGCCAGCAGTTCGGACCCAGGCCTTGAGCAGTTCTTC